The 25 T cell receptor beta chains in this list originate from one sample, sequenced in a study of blood T cell repertoires in COVID-19. The table came from immunoSEQ multiplex PCR; TCRdb's copy has only in-frame clones and leaves some out. The table shows around 100,000 clones, with 70% to 85% occurring only once. The sequencing input was peripheral blood. The source of these receptors is a human donor in a cohort sampled during active COVID-19.

CDR3 protein: CASSLASSDVDTQYF. The CDR3 DNA sequence: TGCGCCAGCAGCTTGGCTTCTAGCGACGTAGATACGCAGTATTTT. This sequence joins TRBV5-1 and TRBJ2-3; weak D call: TRBD2 (6 bases). Germline CDR1 is SGHRS and CDR2 is YFSETQ. The CDR3 runs to 15 residues. The V end was cut by 0 bases, the J end by 5 bases, with 13 bases between.

This chain connects TRBV3-1 (or the pseudogene TRBV3-2) to TRBJ2-1, with 10 positions matching TRBD2. The J segment lost 8 bases and the V segment lost 4 bases, leaving 11 bases of the junction unmatched. In germline, CDR1 is LGHDT, CDR2 YNNKEL (reference sequence). This CDR3 contains 16 residues. In DNA, the CDR3 is TGTGCCAGCAGCCGACAAAGCGGGAGGGCCGCAGATGAGCAGTTCTTC. This translates into CASSRQSGRAADEQFF.

The rearrangement links TRBV12-3 or TRBV12-4 to TRBJ2-5, with unresolved D. The CDR3 sequence is 12 residues long. V was pared by 2 bases and J by 4 bases, with 5 bases between. The CDR3 loop reads CASSLLVETQYF. The CDR3 region has the DNA TGTGCCAGCAGTTTATTAGTAGAGACCCAGTACTTC.

The gene calls are TRBV12-3 or TRBV12-4 and TRBJ1-5; D remains ambiguous. Trimming removed 6 bases from V and 1 base from J, with 4 bases in between. This CDR3 has 12 residues. The CDR3 nucleotides are TGTGCCAGCAGGCGGAGCAATCAGCCCCAGCATTTT. As protein: CASRRSNQPQHF.

This rearrangement joins TRBV6-5 to TRBJ2-5, with TRBD2 identical over 10 bases. V shed 6 bases, J shed 5 bases, and the junction held 6 bases outside the gene matches. Germline CDR1 reads MNHEY; CDR2 reads SVGAGI. The CDR3 length is 14 residues. CDR3 in DNA: TGTGCCAGCAGCCCCAGACTAGCGGGTGAGACCCAGTACTTC. Its protein product is CASSPRLAGETQYF.

The V and J genes are TRBV19 and TRBJ1-2, with D possibly being TRBD1 (6 bases). Germline V CDR1 and CDR2: LNHDA, SQIVND (reference sequence). Between the trimmed V and J ends, which lost 3 bases and 5 bases, there was a span of 13 bases. This CDR3 has 14 amino acids. The CDR3 reads CASSIKGGSYGYTF. For the CDR3, the DNA is TGTGCCAGTAGTATTAAGGGGGGGTCGTATGGCTACACCTTC.

The chain combines TRBV5-4 with TRBJ2-5; D may be TRBD2 (5 bases). Germline V gene lookup returns CDR1 SGHNT and CDR2 YYREEE (reference sequence). Deletions cut 4 bases from V and 0 bases from J, with 10 bases between. The length of the CDR3 is 14 residues. The CDR3 here is CASSPGFYQETQYF. Written as DNA, the CDR3 is TGTGCCAGCAGCCCGGGGTTCTACCAAGAGACCCAGTACTTC.

In DNA form, the CDR3 reads TGTGCCAGCAGTAGACTAGCGGGAGGGAGGTATGAGCAGTTCTTC. Protein product: CASSRLAGGRYEQFF. The J gene is TRBJ2-1, the V gene TRBV28, with 14 bases matching TRBD2. V trimming: 5 bases; J trimming: 8 bases; junction bases outside the gene matches: 5. Germline V gene lookup returns CDR1 MDHEN and CDR2 SYDVKM. The CDR3 extends over 15 amino acids. The full variable domain, completed using reference TRBV28 and TRBJ2-1, is DVKVTQSSRYLVKRTGEKVFLECVQDMDHENMFWYRQDPGLGLRLIYFSYDVKMKEKGDIPEGYSVSREKKERFSLILESASTNQTSMYLCASSRLAGGRYEQFFGPGTRLTVL.

V and J are TRBV3-1 (or the pseudogene TRBV3-2) and TRBJ1-6, with D hard to call. V gave up 3 bases and J gave up 6 bases, with 9 bases separating them. CDR3 size: 14 residues. The germline gives CDR1 LGHDT, CDR2 YNNKEL (reference sequence). In DNA, the CDR3 is TGTGCCAGCAGCCAGGGCCAGATTAATTCACCCCTCCACTTT. It encodes CASSQGQINSPLHF.

The J gene is TRBJ2-1, the V gene TRBV5-4, with 9 bases fitting TRBD1. In germline, CDR1 is SGHNT, CDR2 YYREEE (reference sequence). V lost 2 bases and J lost 1; bases outside the gene matches: 4. This CDR3 region has 16 residues. The CDR3 here is CASSFAGTGSYNEQFF. In DNA, the CDR3 is TGTGCCAGCAGCTTTGCCGGGACAGGGTCCTACAATGAGCAGTTCTTC.

The V call is TRBV27, the J call TRBJ1-6, with D possibly matching TRBD1 (5 bases). From germline, CDR1 is MNHEY and CDR2 SMNVEV (reference sequence). CDR3 length equals 13 residues. V was clipped by 8 bases and J by 8 bases, with 13 bases between them. CDR3 loop: CASGHGGDSPLHF. The CDR3 DNA follows: TGTGCCAGCGGTCATGGGGGGGATTCACCCCTCCACTTT.

V and J are TRBV12-3 or TRBV12-4 and TRBJ1-6; the D is unclear. The CDR3 contains 12 residues. V gave up 7 bases and J gave up 8 bases, with 9 bases separating them. CDR3 coding DNA: TGTGCCAGCACTTTTGGCCATTCACCCCTCCACTTT. This codes for CASTFGHSPLHF.

The rearrangement uses TRBV18 and TRBJ1-2, with 8 bases identical to TRBD1. The CDR3 is made up of 15 amino acids. Germline V lookup: CDR1 KGHSH, CDR2 LQKENI. Trimming took 1 base from V and 4 from J; bases not matched to a gene: 5. CDR3 sequence reads: CASSPQPGGGYGYTF. The DNA for the CDR3 is TGTGCCAGCTCACCACAGCCAGGGGGCGGCTATGGCTACACCTTC.

This rearrangement joins TRBV6-4 to TRBJ1-2, with TRBD1 as a possible D gene (5 bases). Germline CDR1 reads MRHNA; CDR2 reads SNTAGT. V was shortened by 2 bases and J by 5 bases, with 9 bases between the two germline ends. The CDR3 contains 13 residues. The CDR3 region is CASSDGQGYGYTF. CDR3 bases: TGTGCCAGCAGTGACGGACAAGGGTATGGCTACACCTTC.

Only one count was recorded for this clone. V usage is TRBV7-2 and J usage is TRBJ2-5; no clear D gene. Trimming took off 5 bases at V and 4 bases at J, with 14 bases between the two ends. The CDR3 runs 14 residues. Germline V gives CDR1 SGHTA, CDR2 FQGNSA. The CDR3 protein is CASSPPLRGETQYF. Written as DNA, the CDR3 is TGTGCCAGCAGCCCCCCGTTGCGCGGAGAGACCCAGTACTTC.

This clone was recorded only once. The chain is built from TRBV7-8 and TRBJ2-7, with 7 bases matching TRBD1. In germline, CDR1 is SGHVS, CDR2 FQNEAQ. This CDR3 is built from 15 residues. V shed 4 bases and J 3 bases; nucleotides not matched to a gene: 9. CDR3 amino acids: CASSSPGQKSYEQYF. The DNA of the CDR3 is TGTGCCAGCAGCTCCCCGGGACAGAAGAGCTACGAGCAGTACTTC.

The V gene is TRBV3-1 (or the pseudogene TRBV3-2), the J gene TRBJ2-5; weak D call: TRBD1 (6 bases). This CDR3 is 14 amino acids long. V lost 2 bases and J lost 1, with 8 bases in between. Per germline, CDR1 LGHDT and CDR2 YNNKEL (reference sequence). CDR3 DNA: TGTGCCAGCAGCCAAACAGGGAGCCAAGAGACCCAGTACTTC. It specifies CASSQTGSQETQYF.

CDR3 nucleotides: TGTGCCAGCAGCTTAGCTAGTAACTATGGCTACACCTTC. This gives the protein CASSLASNYGYTF. V usage is TRBV7-9 and J usage is TRBJ1-2; D gene uncertain. CDR3 length: 13 residues. Per germline, CDR1 SEHNR and CDR2 FQNEAQ (reference sequence). V was trimmed by 0 bases and J by 1 base, leaving 3 bases between them.

V and J are TRBV5-5 and TRBJ1-4, with a weak D call TRBD1 (5 bases). Trimming pared 4 bases from V and 4 bases from J, leaving 11 bases between. The germline V gene has CDR1 SGHKS and CDR2 YYEKEE (reference sequence). The CDR3 loop spans 14 amino acids. The DNA for the CDR3 is TGTGCCAGCAGCGTGGACACCGTTAATGAAAAACTGTTTTTT. Translating gives CASSVDTVNEKLFF.

This clone was observed once. V usage is TRBV19 and J usage is TRBJ1-2, with TRBD1 matching over 8 bases. The CDR3 contains 15 residues. CDR1 and CDR2 (germline): LNHDA, SQIVND (reference sequence). The V segment lost 7 bases and the J segment 0 bases; nucleotides outside the gene matches: 7. The CDR3 reads CASNYRQGSNYGYTF. In nucleotides, the CDR3 is TGTGCCAGTAACTATAGACAGGGGTCTAACTATGGCTACACCTTC.

The chain is built from TRBV19 and TRBJ1-5; maybe TRBD1 (5 bases). CDR1 and CDR2 from the germline V gene are LNHDA and SQIVND (reference sequence). V gave up 1 base and J gave up 7 bases, with 14 bases separating them. The length of the CDR3 is 15 residues. The CDR3 DNA follows: TGTGCCAGTAGTATAGTCGGGCAGGGAAGACAGCCCCAGCATTTT. Translating it yields CASSIVGQGRQPQHF.

V usage is TRBV10-2 and J usage is TRBJ2-7, with 7 bases identical to TRBD2. With 5 bases clipped from V and 1 base from J, the junction kept 8 bases outside the gene matches. From germline, CDR1 is WSHSY and CDR2 SAAADI. There are 15 residues in the CDR3. CDR3 region: CASSPSGTLSYEQYF. The CDR3 coding sequence is TGCGCCAGCAGTCCTAGCGGAACCTTGTCCTACGAGCAGTACTTC.

For the CDR3, the DNA is TGTGCCAGCAGCCAAGATGGGGGACAGTTCTCTGGAAACACCATATATTTT. It translates to CASSQDGGQFSGNTIYF. V is TRBV4-2 and J is TRBJ1-3; 7 bases line up with TRBD1. The CDR3 length is 17 residues. J gave up 0 bases and V 0 bases, and 5 bases lay outside the gene matches. CDR1 and CDR2 (germline): LGHNA, YNFKEQ.

This chain uses TRBV4-1 with TRBJ1-6, with D hard to call. V was cut by 0 bases and J by 10 bases, with 16 bases left in between. This CDR3 contains 16 residues. Looked up from germline, CDR1 is MGHRA and CDR2 is YSYEKL. CDR3 protein: CASSQDEGGVTSPLHF. The CDR3 DNA reads as TGCGCCAGCAGCCAAGATGAAGGCGGGGTAACCTCACCCCTCCACTTT.

J is TRBJ1-1 and V is TRBV6-5, with D perhaps TRBD1 (5 bases). The CDR3 is 16 amino acids. V shed 2 bases and J shed 0 bases, with 13 bases lying between them. CDR1 MNHEY and CDR2 SVGAGI come from the germline V gene. CDR3 nucleotide sequence: TGTGCCAGCAGTTACCGGGGGGGGAGGATGAACACTGAAGCTTTCTTT. This translates into CASSYRGGRMNTEAFF.